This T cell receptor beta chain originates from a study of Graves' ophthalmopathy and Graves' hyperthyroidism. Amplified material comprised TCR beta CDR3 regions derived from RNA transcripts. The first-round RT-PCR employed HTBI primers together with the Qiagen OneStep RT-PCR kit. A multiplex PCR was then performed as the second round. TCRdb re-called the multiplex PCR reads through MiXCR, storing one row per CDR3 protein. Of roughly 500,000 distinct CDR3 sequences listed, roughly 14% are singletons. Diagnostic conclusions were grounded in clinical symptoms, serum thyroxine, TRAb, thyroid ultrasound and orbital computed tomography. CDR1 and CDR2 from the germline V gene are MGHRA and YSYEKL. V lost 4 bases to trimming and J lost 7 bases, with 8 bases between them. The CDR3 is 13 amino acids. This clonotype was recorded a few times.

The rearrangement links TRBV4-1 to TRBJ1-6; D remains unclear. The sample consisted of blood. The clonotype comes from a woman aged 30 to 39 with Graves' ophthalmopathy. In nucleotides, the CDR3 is TGCGCCAGCAGCCCGACACGGAATTCACCCCTCCACTTT. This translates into CASSPTRNSPLHF.